Each of the 4 T cell receptor beta chains below was sequenced from the same sample in a study of blood T cell repertoires in COVID-19. Assay used: immunoSEQ multiplex PCR; TCRdb lists only in-frame clones, some missing. This table holds 150,000 to 200,000 clones, approximately 82% found once. The sequenced sample was PBMCs or T cells enriched from blood (not recorded which). These receptor sequences come from a woman aged 45-59 years who had recovered from COVID-19.

The chain combines TRBV28 with TRBJ2-1; TRBD2 aligns across 8 bases. Per germline, CDR1 MDHEN and CDR2 SYDVKM. V was clipped by 3 bases and J by 6 bases; unmatched bases: 4. This CDR3 has 14 amino acids. DNA for the CDR3: TGTGCCAGCAGTTTTAGCGGGGCAGGCAATGAGCAGTTCTTC. Its translation: CASSFSGAGNEQFF.

This chain joins TRBV28 and TRBJ2-7; perhaps TRBD2 as D (6 bases). The V gene's germline CDR1 is MDHEN and CDR2 SYDVKM. Trimming took 5 bases from V and 9 from J, leaving 11 bases between them. This CDR3 region has 11 residues. CDR3 loop: CASSRGLGQYF. The CDR3 DNA is TGTGCCAGCAGTCGGGGACTCGGGCAGTACTTC.

The rearrangement joins TRBV12-3 or TRBV12-4 to TRBJ1-2; D is undetermined. This CDR3 has 11 residues. V lost 6 bases and J 8 bases, leaving 10 bases between the germline ends. CDR3 DNA: TGTGCCAGCAGCCTCCGTAGCGGCTACACCTTC. This gives the protein CASSLRSGYTF.

The chain combines TRBV7-3 with TRBJ2-3, with 14 positions matching TRBD2. V lost 2 bases, J lost 6 bases, and 7 bases stayed unmatched. The CDR3 contains 17 residues. In germline, CDR1 is SGHTA, CDR2 FQGTGA. CDR3 amino acids: CASSLPGTSGSGDTQYF. The CDR3 DNA reads as TGTGCCAGCAGCTTACCGGGGACTAGCGGGAGTGGGGATACGCAGTATTTT. The full variable domain, with the rest looked up from reference TRBV7-3 and TRBJ2-3, is GAGVSQTPSNKVTEKGKYVELRCDPISGHTALYWYRQSLGQGPEFLIYFQGTGAADDSGLPNDRFFAVRPEGSVSTLKIQRTERGDSAVYLCASSLPGTSGSGDTQYFGPGTRLTVL.